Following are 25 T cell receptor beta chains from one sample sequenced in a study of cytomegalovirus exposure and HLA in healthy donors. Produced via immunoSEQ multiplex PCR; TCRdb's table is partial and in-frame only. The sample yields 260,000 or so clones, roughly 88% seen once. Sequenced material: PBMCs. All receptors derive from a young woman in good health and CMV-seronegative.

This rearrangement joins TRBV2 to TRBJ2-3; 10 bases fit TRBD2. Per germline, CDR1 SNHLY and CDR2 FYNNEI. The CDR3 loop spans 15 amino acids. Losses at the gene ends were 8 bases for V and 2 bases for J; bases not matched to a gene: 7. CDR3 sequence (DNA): TGTGCCAGCGGGAGACTAGCGGGCTCCACAGATACGCAGTATTTT. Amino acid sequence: CASGRLAGSTDTQYF. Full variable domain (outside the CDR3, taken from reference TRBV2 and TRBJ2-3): EPEVTQTPSHQVTQMGQEVILRCVPISNHLYFYWYRQILGQKVEFLVSFYNNEISEKSEIFDDQFSVERPDGSNFTLKIRSTKLEDSAMYFCASGRLAGSTDTQYFGPGTRLTVL.

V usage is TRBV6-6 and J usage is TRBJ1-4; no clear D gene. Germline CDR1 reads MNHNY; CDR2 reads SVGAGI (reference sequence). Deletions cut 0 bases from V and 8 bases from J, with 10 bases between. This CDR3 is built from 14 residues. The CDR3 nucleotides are TGTGCCAGCAGTTACTCTGGGCCCACCGAAAAACTGTTTTTT. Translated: CASSYSGPTEKLFF.

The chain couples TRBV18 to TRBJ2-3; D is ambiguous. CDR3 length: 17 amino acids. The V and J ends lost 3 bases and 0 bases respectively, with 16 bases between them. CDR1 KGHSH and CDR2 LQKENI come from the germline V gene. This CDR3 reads CASSPPSRRSSTDTQYF. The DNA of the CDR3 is TGTGCCAGCTCACCGCCGAGCCGCCGGTCTAGCACAGATACGCAGTATTTT.

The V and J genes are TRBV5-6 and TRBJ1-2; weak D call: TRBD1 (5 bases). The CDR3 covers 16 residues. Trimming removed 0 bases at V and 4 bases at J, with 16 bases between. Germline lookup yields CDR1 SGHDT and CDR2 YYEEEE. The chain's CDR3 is CASSLGDSGTVYGYTF. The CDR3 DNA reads TGTGCCAGCAGCTTGGGCGACTCCGGGACCGTCTATGGCTACACCTTC.

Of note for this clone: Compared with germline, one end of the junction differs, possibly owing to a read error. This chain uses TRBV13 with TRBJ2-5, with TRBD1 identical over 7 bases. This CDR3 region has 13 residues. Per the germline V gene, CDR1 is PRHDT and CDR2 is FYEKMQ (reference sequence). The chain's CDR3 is CASSLGTEETQYF. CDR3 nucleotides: TGTGCCAGCAGCCTAGGGACAGAAGAGACCCAGTACTTC. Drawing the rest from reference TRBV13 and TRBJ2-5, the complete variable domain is AAGVIQSPRHLIKEKRETATLKCYPIPRHDTVYWYQQGPGQDPQFLISFYEKMQSDKGSIPDRFSAQQFSDYHSELNMSSLELGDSALYFCASSLGTEETQYFGPGTRLLVL.

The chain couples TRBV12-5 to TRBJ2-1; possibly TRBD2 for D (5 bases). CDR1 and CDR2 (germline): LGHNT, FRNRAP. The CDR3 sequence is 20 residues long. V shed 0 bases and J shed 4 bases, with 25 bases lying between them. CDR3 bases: TGTGCTAGTGGTTTGGTACCCTCCTTGGGAACTAGAACCCCTTACAATGAGCAGTTCTTC. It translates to CASGLVPSLGTRTPYNEQFF.

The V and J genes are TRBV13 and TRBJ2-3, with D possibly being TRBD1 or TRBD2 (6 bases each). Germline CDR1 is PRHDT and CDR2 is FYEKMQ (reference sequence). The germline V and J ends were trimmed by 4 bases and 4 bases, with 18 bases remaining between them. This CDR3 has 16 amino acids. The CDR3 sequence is CASSSPGTPGADTQYF. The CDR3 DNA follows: TGTGCCAGCAGCTCCCCCGGGACTCCAGGGGCAGATACGCAGTATTTT.

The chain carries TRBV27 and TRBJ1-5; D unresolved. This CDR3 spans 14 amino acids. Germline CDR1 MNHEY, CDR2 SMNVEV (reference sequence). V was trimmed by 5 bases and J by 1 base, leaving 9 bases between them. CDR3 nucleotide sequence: TGTGCCAGCAGTGCCCGGGAAAGCAATCAGCCCCAGCATTTT. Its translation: CASSARESNQPQHF.

CDR3 sequence reads: CASSLDSTSYNEQFF. DNA of the CDR3: TGTGCCAGCAGCTTGGATTCTACGTCCTACAATGAGCAGTTCTTC. The V call is TRBV5-6, the J call TRBJ2-1; D is ambiguous. The germline gives CDR1 SGHDT, CDR2 YYEEEE. Trimming took 0 bases from V and 1 from J, leaving 8 bases between them. This CDR3 comprises 15 residues.

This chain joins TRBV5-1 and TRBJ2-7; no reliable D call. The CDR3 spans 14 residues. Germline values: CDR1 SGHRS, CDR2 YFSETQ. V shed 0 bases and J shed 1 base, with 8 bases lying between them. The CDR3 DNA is TGCGCCAGCAGCTTGGTAGCCCCTTCCTACGAGCAGTACTTC. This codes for CASSLVAPSYEQYF.

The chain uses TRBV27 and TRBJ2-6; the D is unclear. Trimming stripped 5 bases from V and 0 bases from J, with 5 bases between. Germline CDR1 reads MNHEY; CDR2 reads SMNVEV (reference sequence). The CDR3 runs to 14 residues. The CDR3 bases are TGTGCCAGCAGTCCCAACTCTGGGGCCAACGTCCTGACTTTC. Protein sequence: CASSPNSGANVLTF.

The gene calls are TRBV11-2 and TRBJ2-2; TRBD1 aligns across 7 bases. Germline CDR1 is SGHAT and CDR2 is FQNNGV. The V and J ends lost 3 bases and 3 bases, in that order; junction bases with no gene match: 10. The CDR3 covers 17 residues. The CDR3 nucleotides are TGTGCCAGCAGCTTTGCAAGGGACAGTTTTCACACCGGGGAGCTGTTTTTT. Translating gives CASSFARDSFHTGELFF.

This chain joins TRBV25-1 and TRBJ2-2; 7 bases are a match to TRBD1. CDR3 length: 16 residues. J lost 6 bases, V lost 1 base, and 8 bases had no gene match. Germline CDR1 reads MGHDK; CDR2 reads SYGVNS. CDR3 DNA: TGTGCCAGCAGTGAATTCCCAGGGGGTTCTTCCGGGGAGCTGTTTTTT. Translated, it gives CASSEFPGGSSGELFF.

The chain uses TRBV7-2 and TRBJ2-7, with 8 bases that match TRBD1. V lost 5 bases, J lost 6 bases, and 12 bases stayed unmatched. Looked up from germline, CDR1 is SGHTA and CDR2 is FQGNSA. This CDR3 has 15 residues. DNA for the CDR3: TGTGCCAGCAGCCCACAGGGGGGAACTTGGAGCGAGCAGTACTTC. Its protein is CASSPQGGTWSEQYF.

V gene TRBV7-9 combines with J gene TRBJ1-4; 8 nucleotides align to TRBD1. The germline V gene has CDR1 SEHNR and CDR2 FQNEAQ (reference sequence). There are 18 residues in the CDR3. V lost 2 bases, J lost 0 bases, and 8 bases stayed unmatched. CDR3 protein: CASSLFPGGRATNEKLFF. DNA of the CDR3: TGTGCCAGCAGCTTATTCCCAGGGGGCAGAGCAACTAATGAAAAACTGTTTTTT.

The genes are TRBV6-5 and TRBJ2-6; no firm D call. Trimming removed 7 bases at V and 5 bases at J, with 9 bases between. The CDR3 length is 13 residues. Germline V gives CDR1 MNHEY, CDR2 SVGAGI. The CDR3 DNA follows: TGTGCCAGCACAGGTTTTAGGGCCAACGTCCTGACTTTC. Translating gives CASTGFRANVLTF.

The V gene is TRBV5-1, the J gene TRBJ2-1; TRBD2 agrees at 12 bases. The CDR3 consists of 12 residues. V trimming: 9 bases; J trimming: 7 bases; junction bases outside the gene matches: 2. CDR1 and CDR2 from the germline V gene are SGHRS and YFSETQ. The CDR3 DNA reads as TGCGCCACCGGGACTAGCGGGAATGAGCAGTTCTTC. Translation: CATGTSGNEQFF. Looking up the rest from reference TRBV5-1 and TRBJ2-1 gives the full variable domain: KAGVTQTPRYLIKTRGQQVTLSCSPISGHRSVSWYQQTPGQGLQFLFEYFSETQRNKGNFPGRFSGRQFSNSRSEMNVSTLELGDSALYLCATGTSGNEQFFGPGTRLTVL.

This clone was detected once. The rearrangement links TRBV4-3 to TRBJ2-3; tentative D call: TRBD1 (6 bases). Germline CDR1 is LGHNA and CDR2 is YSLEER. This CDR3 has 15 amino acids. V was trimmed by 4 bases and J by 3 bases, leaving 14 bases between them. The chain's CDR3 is CASSLATTGTDTQYF. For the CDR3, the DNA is TGCGCCAGCAGCCTCGCCACTACAGGGACAGATACGCAGTATTTT.

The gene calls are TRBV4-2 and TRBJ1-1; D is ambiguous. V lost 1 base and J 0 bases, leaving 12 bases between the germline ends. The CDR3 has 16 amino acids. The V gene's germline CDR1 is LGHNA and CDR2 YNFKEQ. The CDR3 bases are TGTGCCAGCAGCCAAGTTCTTAACCCCTTGAACACTGAAGCTTTCTTT. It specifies CASSQVLNPLNTEAFF.

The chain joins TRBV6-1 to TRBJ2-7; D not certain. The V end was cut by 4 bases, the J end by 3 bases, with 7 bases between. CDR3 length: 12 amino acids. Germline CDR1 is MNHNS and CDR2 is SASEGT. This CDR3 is CASSGGGYEQYF. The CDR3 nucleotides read TGTGCCAGCAGTGGTGGCGGCTACGAGCAGTACTTC.

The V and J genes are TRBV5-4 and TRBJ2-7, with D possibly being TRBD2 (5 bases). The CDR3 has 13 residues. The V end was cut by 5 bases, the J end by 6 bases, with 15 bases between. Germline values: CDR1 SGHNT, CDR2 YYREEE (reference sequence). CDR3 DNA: TGTGCCAGCAGTTCCGGCGGGCCGGGCGAGCAGTACTTC. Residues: CASSSGGPGEQYF.

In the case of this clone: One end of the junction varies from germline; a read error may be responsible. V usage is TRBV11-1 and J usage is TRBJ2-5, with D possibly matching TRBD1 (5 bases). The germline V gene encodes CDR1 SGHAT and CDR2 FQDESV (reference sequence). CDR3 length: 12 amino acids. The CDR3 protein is CASSLEGSDRHF. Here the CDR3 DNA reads TGTGCCAGCAGCTTAGAGGGGTCAGACCGGCACTTC.

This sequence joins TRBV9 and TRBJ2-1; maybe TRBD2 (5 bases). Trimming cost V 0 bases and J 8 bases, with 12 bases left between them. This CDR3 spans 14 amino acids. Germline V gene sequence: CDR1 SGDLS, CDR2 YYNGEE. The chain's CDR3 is CASSVETIFDEQFF. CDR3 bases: TGTGCCAGCAGCGTAGAGACTATTTTCGATGAGCAGTTCTTC.

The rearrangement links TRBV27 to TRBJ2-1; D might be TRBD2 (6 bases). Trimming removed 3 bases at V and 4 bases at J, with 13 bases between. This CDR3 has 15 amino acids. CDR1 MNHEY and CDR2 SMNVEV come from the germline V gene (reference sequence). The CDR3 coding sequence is TGTGCCAGCAGTTTTCTCCTAGCGAGGTACAATGAGCAGTTCTTC. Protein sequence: CASSFLLARYNEQFF.

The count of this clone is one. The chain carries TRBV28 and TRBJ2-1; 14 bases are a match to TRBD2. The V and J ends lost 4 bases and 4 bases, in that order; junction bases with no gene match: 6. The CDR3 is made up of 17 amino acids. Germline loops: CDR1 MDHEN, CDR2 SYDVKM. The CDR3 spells CASSSGLAGDHYNEQFF. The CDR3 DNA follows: TGTGCCAGCAGTTCGGGACTAGCGGGAGACCATTACAATGAGCAGTTCTTC.